These 17 T cell receptor beta chains share one sample of origin, sequenced in a study of regulatory T cells in long-lasting Graves disease. Building of the TCR beta libraries involved iRepertoire HTBI primers and Arm-PCR of CDR3 regions. MiXCR was run by TCRdb on the multiplex PCR reads, yielding one entry per CDR3 protein. The table has about 500,000 distinct CDR3 sequences, around 12% seen once; the top ten hold 8.9%. Time point described: newly diagnosed GD, antithyroid drugs for less than 3 months. PBMC RNA served as the TCR library source. The sample was also reused in another study, on T cells in Graves' hyperthyroidism and ophthalmopathy.

The source material was peripheral blood mononuclear cells (PBMCs), sampled at new diagnosis, from a patient treated with antithyroid drugs. The receptor set was obtained from a woman aged 25 to 45 with Graves disease.

Worth noting for this clonotype: With a much larger clone just one base away, this may be a read error. This sequence joins TRBV5-4 and TRBJ2-1; D uncertain. The CDR3 spans 13 residues. V was shortened by 2 bases and J by 13 bases, with 16 bases between the two germline ends. Germline loops: CDR1 SGHNT, CDR2 YYREEE (reference sequence). Here the CDR3 reads CASSLVAHETQFF. The CDR3 region has the DNA TGTGCCAGCAGCTTAGTGGCTCATGAGACCCAGTTCTTC. The complete variable domain, with remaining parts taken from reference TRBV5-4 and TRBJ2-1, reads ETGVTQSPTHLIKTRGQQVTLRCSSQSGHNTVSWYQQALGQGPQFIFQYYREEENGRGNFPPRFSGLQFPNYSSELNVNALELDDSALYLCASSLVAHETQFFGPGTRLTVL.

This clonotype was seen repeatedly, ten times or more. The rearrangement joins TRBV29-1 to TRBJ2-7; a possible D gene is TRBD1 (6 bases). V gave up 7 bases and J gave up 4 bases, with 14 bases separating them. There are 12 residues in the CDR3. Germline V gene sequence: CDR1 SQVTM, CDR2 ANQGSEA. CDR3 nucleotide sequence: TGCAGCGGCCGGGACAACAATTACGAGCAGTACTTC. Translated: CSGRDNNYEQYF.

This clonotype has ten or more counts. This chain connects TRBV7-8 to TRBJ2-1; D is unclear. The length of the CDR3 is 16 residues. Germline CDR1 SGHVS, CDR2 FQNEAQ. The V gene lost 5 bases and the J gene lost 0 bases, with 14 bases spanning the gap. This CDR3 reads CASSRKMRFSYNEQFF. The CDR3 nucleotides read TGTGCCAGCAGCCGCAAAATGCGTTTCTCCTACAATGAGCAGTTCTTC.

The sample holds many counts of this clonotype. The J gene is TRBJ1-2, the V gene TRBV3-1, with a tentative D call TRBD1 (5 bases). This CDR3 comprises 16 residues. The ends were cut back, 1 base at V and 5 bases at J, with 17 bases in the middle. Per the germline V gene, CDR1 is LGHDT and CDR2 is YNNKEL (reference sequence). The DNA of the CDR3 is TGTGCCAGCAGCCAAGGCGGGGGGGAAGGATGGTATGGCTACACCTTC. Translated: CASSQGGGEGWYGYTF.

This clonotype was recorded many times. The chain combines TRBV6-2 or TRBV6-3 with TRBJ2-1; 8 positions match TRBD2. Germline lookup yields CDR1 MNHEY and CDR2 SVGEGT. This CDR3 contains 20 residues. The V segment lost 0 bases and the J segment 6 bases; nucleotides outside the gene matches: 19. The CDR3 DNA reads as TGTGCCAGCAGTTACTCCACGTATGGGAAGGTAGCGGGATCAAGCAATGAGCAGTTCTTC. Encoded protein: CASSYSTYGKVAGSSNEQFF.

This clonotype was seen at least ten times. The chain couples TRBV4-1 to TRBJ1-3, with TRBD1 matching over 7 bases. V gave up 4 bases and J gave up 0 bases; unmatched junction bases: 9. The germline gives CDR1 MGHRA, CDR2 YSYEKL. This CDR3 spans 17 amino acids. The CDR3 here is CASSPTDRRNSGNTIYF. CDR3 bases: TGCGCCAGCAGCCCAACGGACAGGAGGAACTCTGGAAACACCATATATTTT.

There are a few counts of this clonotype. CDR3 bases: TGTGCCAGCAGCTTAGAGGCTAGCGCGGGCTCCTACAATGAGCAGTTCTTC. Translated, it gives CASSLEASAGSYNEQFF. The chain is built from TRBV11-3 and TRBJ2-1; possibly TRBD2 for D (6 bases). The length of the CDR3 is 17 residues. The V end was cut by 0 bases, the J end by 0 bases, with 12 bases between. Germline V CDR1 and CDR2: SGHNT, YENEEA. Supplemented by reference TRBV11-3 and TRBJ2-1, the full variable domain reads EAGVVQSPRYKIIEKKQPVAFWCNPISGHNTLYWYLQNLGQGPELLIRYENEEAVDDSQLPKDRFSAERLKGVDSTLKIQPAELGDSAVYLCASSLEASAGSYNEQFFGPGTRLTVL.

This clonotype was counted many times. The CDR3 nucleotides read TGTGCCACGGATGGGCTCACCGGGGAGCTGTTTTTT. This translates into CATDGLTGELFF. The J gene is TRBJ2-2, the V gene TRBV6-1; D not certain. Germline V gene lookup returns CDR1 MNHNS and CDR2 SASEGT. Trimming took off 10 bases at V and 4 bases at J, with 10 bases between the two ends. CDR3 size: 12 residues.

The chain is built from TRBV10-3 and TRBJ2-1; 13 bases map to TRBD2. The CDR3 is made up of 19 amino acids. CDR1 and CDR2 from the germline V gene are ENHRY and SYGVKD. V was pared by 2 bases and J by 1 base, with 8 bases of the junction left unmatched. Here the CDR3 DNA reads TGTGCCATCAGTGAGCCCGGGACTAGCGGGATGAGTTCCTACAATGAGCAGTTCTTC. Translating gives CAISEPGTSGMSSYNEQFF.

This clonotype was counted a few times. This chain connects TRBV7-8 to TRBJ1-5; D not resolved. The CDR3 runs to 14 residues. The germline V and J ends were trimmed by 0 bases and 5 bases, with 8 bases remaining between them. The germline V gene encodes CDR1 SGHVS and CDR2 FQNEAQ. The CDR3 DNA is TGTGCCAGCAGCTTAGCAATCCGTCATCAGCCCCAGCATTTT. It translates to CASSLAIRHQPQHF.

This clonotype was seen many times. V usage is TRBV11-2 and J usage is TRBJ2-7, with a tentative D call TRBD2 (7 bases). With 5 bases removed from V and 7 bases from J, the gap between germline ends came to 27 bases. The germline CDR1 and CDR2 sequences are SGHAT and FQNNGV. The length of the CDR3 is 17 residues. In DNA form, the CDR3 reads TGTGCCAGCAGCCACCGTGCGGGGGCTCCCCAGTCCGGGGAGCAGTACTTC. As protein: CASSHRAGAPQSGEQYF.

This clonotype has just a few counts. The CDR3 DNA follows: TGCGCCAGCAGCCAAGGGTCGACAGGGGCTAATGAAAAACTGTTTTTT. Its protein product is CASSQGSTGANEKLFF. This chain connects TRBV4-1 to TRBJ1-4; 8 nucleotides agree with TRBD1. The J segment lost 3 bases and the V segment lost 1 base, leaving 4 bases of the junction unmatched. The CDR3 length is 16 residues. Germline V gene lookup returns CDR1 MGHRA and CDR2 YSYEKL.

V usage is TRBV20-1 and J usage is TRBJ1-1; no definite D call. The V end was cut by 4 bases, the J end by 0 bases, with 36 bases between. The CDR3 extends over 22 amino acids. Per germline, CDR1 DFQATT and CDR2 SNEGSKA (reference sequence). CDR3 DNA sequence: TGCAGTGCTATCATCAGGATACGCGGTAGTCCTTCTTGGGGAAACATGAACACTGAAGCTTTCTTT. Translated, it gives CSAIIRIRGSPSWGNMNTEAFF.

In this sample, this clonotype turned up many times. The CDR3 region is CASSLRAGGFGGELFF. DNA for the CDR3: TGTGCCAGCAGCTTAAGGGCAGGGGGTTTCGGCGGGGAGCTGTTTTTT. The chain combines TRBV11-2 with TRBJ2-2; TRBD1 aligns across 7 bases. CDR3 length equals 16 residues. The germline CDR1 and CDR2 sequences are SGHAT and FQNNGV. V gave up 2 bases and J gave up 7 bases; unmatched junction bases: 10.

In its sample, this clonotype was seen many times. The chain couples TRBV28 to TRBJ1-2, with 8 bases identical to TRBD1. The ends lost 6 bases at V and 7 bases at J; junction bases unmatched: 16. This CDR3 is built from 16 residues. Germline V lookup: CDR1 MDHEN, CDR2 SYDVKM. As DNA, the CDR3 is TGTGCCAGCAGATCCTGGTCTTCAGGGGGCGCGGGTGGCTACACCTTC. Protein sequence: CASRSWSSGGAGGYTF.

This clonotype was seen many times. This chain uses TRBV11-2 with TRBJ1-1; 7 nucleotides align to TRBD1. Germline V gene sequence: CDR1 SGHAT, CDR2 FQNNGV. The CDR3 contains 15 residues. Trimming took 1 base from V and 2 from J; bases not matched to a gene: 4. In nucleotides, the CDR3 is TGTGCCAGCAGCTTAGGGACAGGAGTTAACACTGAAGCTTTCTTT. The encoded protein is CASSLGTGVNTEAFF.

This clonotype was recorded many times. The chain carries TRBV19 and TRBJ1-1; no clear D gene. The CDR3 totals 12 residues. Trimming took 9 bases from V and 0 from J, leaving 8 bases between them. Looked up from germline, CDR1 is LNHDA and CDR2 is SQIVND (reference sequence). The CDR3 sequence is CASRNVNTEAFF. Written as DNA, the CDR3 is TGTGCCAGCCGGAACGTGAACACTGAAGCTTTCTTT.